These 26 T cell receptor beta chains came from one sample sequenced in a study of spatial heterogeneity in lung cancer. Whole-study results and caveats: Counts of expanded alpha and beta TCRs within tumors tracked the tumor nonsynonymous mutation count.

Time point here: sample taken at primary tumor resection. These TCRs' antigens remain unknown. TCRdb re-called the 5' RACE reads with MiXCR, one entry per CDR3 protein. Of around 9,300 distinct CDR3 sequences in the sample, under 70% are singletons; the top ten hold around 26%. Material: lung tumor tissue, obtained at surgery. Receptor source: a female donor with early-stage non-small cell lung cancer.

This clonotype was observed a handful of times. The V gene is TRBV27, the J gene TRBJ2-7; the match to TRBD1 covers 9 bases. The CDR3 totals 15 residues. Germline assignment: CDR1 MNHEY and CDR2 SMNVEV (reference sequence). With 3 bases clipped from V and 0 bases from J, the junction kept 3 bases outside the gene matches. As DNA, the CDR3 is TGTGCCAGCAGTTTCGGACAGGGGCCCTCCTACGAGCAGTACTTC. Amino acid sequence: CASSFGQGPSYEQYF.

The chain is built from TRBV4-2 and TRBJ2-7; no clear D gene. The CDR3 covers 13 residues. The germline CDR1 and CDR2 sequences are LGHNA and YNFKEQ. V lost 1 base to trimming and J lost 4 bases, with 8 bases between them. The CDR3 sequence is CASSQVEVYEQYF. In DNA, the CDR3 is TGTGCCAGCAGCCAAGTCGAAGTGTACGAGCAGTACTTC.

This chain uses TRBV6-6 with TRBJ1-2; no definite D call. The CDR3 is made up of 17 amino acids. V lost 2 bases, J lost 7 bases, and 23 bases lay in between. Per the germline V gene, CDR1 is MNHNY and CDR2 is SVGAGI (reference sequence). The CDR3: CASSYRPDGLAERGYTF. The CDR3 coding sequence is TGTGCCAGCAGTTACCGACCGGACGGACTCGCCGAGCGTGGCTACACCTTC.

The chain uses TRBV11-1 and TRBJ2-2, with D unresolved. The CDR3 runs to 15 residues. Germline lookup yields CDR1 SGHAT and CDR2 FQDESV (reference sequence). Trimming stripped 2 bases from V and 3 bases from J, with 10 bases between. CDR3: CASSLSLDYTGELFF. The DNA of the CDR3 is TGTGCCAGCAGCTTATCTCTGGATTACACCGGGGAGCTGTTTTTT.

Regarding this clonotype: An end of the junction differs from the germline gene, which may be a read error. V is TRBV27 and J is TRBJ1-4; D not certain. The V gene's germline CDR1 is MNHEY and CDR2 SMNVEV (reference sequence). The CDR3 contains 14 residues. The CDR3 nucleotides read TGTGCCAGCAGTATATCACCGGGTCAAGGAAAACTGTTTTTT. Translation: CASSISPGQGKLFF.

This chain links TRBV19 with TRBJ2-3, with 8 bases fitting TRBD1. V shed 8 bases and J 2 bases; nucleotides not matched to a gene: 6. The germline CDR1 and CDR2 sequences are LNHDA and SQIVND (reference sequence). The CDR3 loop spans 14 amino acids. The DNA of the CDR3 is TGTGCCAGTCGTGGACAGGGCCTCACAGATACGCAGTATTTT. This translates into CASRGQGLTDTQYF.

The genes are TRBV20-1 and TRBJ2-3; 9 nucleotides agree with TRBD2. J lost 4 bases, V lost 5 bases, and 10 bases had no gene match. The CDR3 contains 15 residues. CDR1 is DFQATT and CDR2 is SNEGSKA in the germline V gene (reference sequence). The CDR3 is CSAFLGRGGPDTQYF. The CDR3 DNA reads as TGCAGTGCTTTCTTGGGGCGGGGGGGCCCAGATACGCAGTATTTT.

This clonotype was seen once. The rearrangement uses TRBV5-1 and TRBJ2-3, with D hard to call. The CDR3 covers 13 residues. CDR1 and CDR2 from the germline V gene are SGHRS and YFSETQ. V was pared by 5 bases and J by 2 bases, with 9 bases between. The CDR3 DNA reads as TGCGCCAGCAGGTCGACACACACAGATACGCAGTATTTT. It translates to CASRSTHTDTQYF.

The chain combines TRBV19 with TRBJ1-5, with D maybe TRBD1 (5 bases). This CDR3 contains 19 residues. With 0 bases removed from V and 5 bases from J, the gap between germline ends came to 23 bases. Germline-derived CDR1 and CDR2 are LNHDA and SQIVND (reference sequence). The CDR3 protein is CASSIDGIDRIKNHQPQHF. Written as DNA, the CDR3 is TGTGCCAGTAGTATAGATGGGATTGACAGAATCAAAAACCATCAGCCCCAGCATTTT.

This clonotype was detected only a few times. The J gene is TRBJ2-5, the V gene TRBV5-1; 9 nucleotides match TRBD1. V was clipped by 4 bases and J by 2 bases; unmatched bases: 6. CDR1 SGHRS and CDR2 YFSETQ come from the germline V gene. The CDR3 consists of 15 residues. CDR3 coding DNA: TGCGCCAGCAGCCGGCAGGGACAGGGACAAGAGACCCAGTACTTC. Protein sequence: CASSRQGQGQETQYF.

The table lists this clonotype with a few counts. This sequence joins TRBV28 and TRBJ1-2; D is perhaps TRBD1 (5 bases). Germline CDR1 is MDHEN and CDR2 is SYDVKM. V was pared by 6 bases and J by 4 bases, with 15 bases between. There are 14 residues in the CDR3. The CDR3 DNA sequence: TGTGCCAGCAGAACCGACAGATTATTCTATGGCTACACCTTC. This translates into CASRTDRLFYGYTF.

This clonotype was counted a single time. The chain couples TRBV15 to TRBJ2-1, with D possibly being TRBD1 (6 bases). Trimming took off 2 bases at V and 10 bases at J, with 24 bases between the two ends. Germline CDR1 and CDR2: LNHNV and YYDKDF (reference sequence). The CDR3 consists of 17 residues. CDR3 in DNA: TGTGCCACCAGCAGATTTTCGGAGACTAAGGGGGTGGGAGAGCAGTTCTTC. This gives the protein CATSRFSETKGVGEQFF.

The rearrangement uses TRBV2 and TRBJ2-1; D might be TRBD2 (7 bases). Germline V gene sequence: CDR1 SNHLY, CDR2 FYNNEI. Trimming pared 7 bases from V and 7 bases from J, leaving 14 bases between. CDR3 length equals 13 residues. CDR3 in DNA: TGTGCCAGCAACTTACAGGGAGGGAATGAGCAGTTCTTC. Protein: CASNLQGGNEQFF.

The rearrangement links TRBV4-1 to TRBJ1-4, with D possibly TRBD1 on 6 matching bases. Between the trimmed V and J ends, which lost 0 bases and 8 bases, there was a span of 13 bases. CDR1 is MGHRA and CDR2 is YSYEKL in the germline V gene. The CDR3 length is 15 residues. The CDR3 nucleotides read TGCGCCAGCAGCCAAGATGACAGGATCTGGGAAAAACTGTTTTTT. Encoded protein: CASSQDDRIWEKLFF.

This clonotype appeared once. This rearrangement joins TRBV6-5 to TRBJ1-6; D is unclear. V was cut by 2 bases and J by 11 bases, with 13 bases left in between. This CDR3 comprises 14 residues. Germline loops: CDR1 MNHEY, CDR2 SVGAGI. CDR3 loop: CASSYPGGYAPLHF. The DNA for the CDR3 is TGTGCCAGCAGTTACCCGGGAGGGTACGCACCCCTCCACTTT.

The J gene is TRBJ2-3, the V gene TRBV7-3; D is undetermined. The CDR3 spans 11 residues. With 3 bases removed from V and 5 bases from J, the gap between germline ends came to 3 bases. The germline gives CDR1 SGHTA, CDR2 FQGTGA. The CDR3 loop is CASSFGDTQYF. The CDR3 bases are TGTGCCAGCAGCTTCGGAGATACGCAGTATTTT.

The rearrangement joins TRBV30 to TRBJ2-5, with a possible D match to TRBD2 (5 bases). The germline V and J ends were trimmed by 2 bases and 7 bases, with 11 bases remaining between them. Germline V gene data show CDR1 as GTSNPN and CDR2 as SVGIG (reference sequence). The CDR3 length is 12 residues. CDR3 sequence (DNA): TGTGCCTGGAGTAGGGCCCGGGGGACCCAGTACTTC. It encodes CAWSRARGTQYF.

This clonotype was seen only a few times. The rearrangement links TRBV6-2 or TRBV6-3 to TRBJ1-1; D call uncertain. The germline CDR1 and CDR2 sequences are MNHEY and SVGEGT. The CDR3 is 12 amino acids. Trimming removed 6 bases at V and 2 bases at J, with 7 bases between. Here the CDR3 reads CASRDGNTEAFF. The CDR3 DNA reads TGTGCCAGCAGGGACGGTAACACTGAAGCTTTCTTT.

The chain employs TRBV30 and TRBJ1-3; D unclear. Trimming shortened V by 3 bases and J by 5 bases, and 2 bases separated the two germline ends. Germline CDR1 GTSNPN, CDR2 SVGIG (reference sequence). This CDR3 is 10 amino acids long. As DNA, the CDR3 is TGTGCCTGGAGCCGAAACACCATATATTTT. As protein: CAWSRNTIYF.

The CDR3 nucleotides read TGTGCCAGCAGTTACCGGGGTGCAGGGGCCAACGTCCTGACTTTC. Encoded protein: CASSYRGAGANVLTF. The genes are TRBV6-2 or TRBV6-3 and TRBJ2-6; tentative D call: TRBD2 (5 bases). This CDR3 is built from 15 residues. CDR1 and CDR2 from the germline V gene are MNHEY and SVGEGT. Trimming took off 2 bases at V and 4 bases at J, with 9 bases between the two ends.

V is TRBV7-6 and J is TRBJ2-7; D might be TRBD2 (5 bases). CDR3 length equals 13 residues. Germline loops: CDR1 SGHVS, CDR2 FNYEAQ. V was trimmed by 5 bases and J by 7 bases, leaving 15 bases between them. The CDR3 protein is CASSRTGLGEQYF. The CDR3 nucleotides are TGTGCCAGCAGCCGGACTGGTCTAGGGGAGCAGTACTTC.

This clonotype was counted between two and nine times. The J gene is TRBJ1-4, the V gene TRBV5-1; D not resolved. The CDR3 extends over 15 amino acids. V lost 5 bases and J 8 bases, leaving 19 bases between the germline ends. Germline loops: CDR1 SGHRS, CDR2 YFSETQ. The DNA of the CDR3 is TGCGCCAGCAGACCCACCCCAACCACTCGCGAAAAACTGTTTTTT. Protein: CASRPTPTTREKLFF.

This clonotype is termed medium-sized. J is TRBJ2-7 and V is TRBV20-1; D tentatively reads TRBD1 or TRBD2 (5 bases each). This CDR3 has 13 amino acids. Per the germline V gene, CDR1 is DFQATT and CDR2 is SNEGSKA (reference sequence). DNA of the CDR3: TGCAGCATAACCGGTGGGACCTCCTACGAGCAGTACTTC. It encodes CSITGGTSYEQYF.

The chain carries TRBV6-2 or TRBV6-3 and TRBJ2-6, with no clear D. Trimming removed 2 bases from V and 4 bases from J, with 9 bases in between. Germline assignment: CDR1 MNHEY and CDR2 SVGEGT. The CDR3 has 15 amino acids. CDR3 residues: CASSYPQEGANVLTF. CDR3 DNA sequence: TGTGCCAGCAGTTACCCCCAGGAAGGGGCCAACGTCCTGACTTTC.

V usage is TRBV11-2 and J usage is TRBJ2-1, with a possible D match to TRBD2 (6 bases). This CDR3 has 16 residues. Trimming took off 5 bases at V and 4 bases at J, with 18 bases between the two ends. Germline V gene lookup returns CDR1 SGHAT and CDR2 FQNNGV. CDR3 protein: CASSRGGAIGYNEQFF. DNA for the CDR3: TGTGCCAGCAGCCGCGGAGGGGCAATAGGTTACAATGAGCAGTTCTTC.

This clonotype was seen a few times. The V gene is TRBV7-2, the J gene TRBJ1-2, with a possible D match to TRBD1 (5 bases). The CDR3 runs to 16 residues. Germline V gene data show CDR1 as SGHTA and CDR2 as FQGNSA. V lost 1 base and J 2 bases, leaving 14 bases between the germline ends. The CDR3 here is CASSLEISRENYGYTF. CDR3 bases: TGTGCCAGCAGCTTAGAGATATCCAGGGAAAACTATGGCTACACCTTC.